These T cell receptor beta chains were read from a single sample in a study of blood T cell repertoires in COVID-19. Some clones are missing from TCRdb's copy, which holds only in-frame ones; the method was immunoSEQ multiplex PCR. The sample includes some 220,000 clones, roughly 89% of them seen just once. The sequencing input was PBMCs or T cells enriched from blood (not recorded which). These receptors came from a woman aged 40 to 50 with acute COVID-19. The conserved cysteine and the conserved F or W are not part of the CDR3 here.

v_gene	j_gene	CDR3aa
TRBV19	TRBJ1-5	ATEAGQGYSNQPQH
TRBV4-1	TRBJ1-2	ASSQAGQMNGYT
TRBV18	TRBJ1-1	ASSPQSGNTEAF
TRBV11-2	TRBJ1-1	ASSLGGGSGTEAF
TRBV6-5	TRBJ1-2	ASTYKVGSGYT
TRBV6-5	TRBJ1-1	ASSYYRDTEAF
TRBV6-5	TRBJ1-2	ASRGQGAGNYGYT
TRBV7-8	TRBJ2-7	ASSLAGRNEQY
TRBV27	TRBJ2-1	ASSLPPRVSYNEQF
TRBV7-9	TRBJ2-5	ASSLGSLGGRGETQY
TRBV4-1	TRBJ2-5	ASSQERQRGGEETQY
TRBV4-2	TRBJ1-3	ASSQDKVGQGIGNTIY
TRBV11-3	TRBJ2-7	ASSSGQSYEQY
TRBV9	TRBJ1-6	ASSPFDRARGNNSPLH
TRBV7-3	TRBJ1-1	ASSSDRGAEAF
TRBV20-1	TRBJ2-2	SASASGVFTGELF
TRBV18	TRBJ1-1	ASSPPSLGVTSPPPEAF
TRBV9	TRBJ1-2	ASRDGAAANYGYT
TRBV29-1	TRBJ2-3	SVEEGQQY
TRBV19	TRBJ2-1	ASSRPTGGPGYEQF
TRBV3-1/TRBV3-2	TRBJ1-4	ASSPSSGIEKLF
TRBV27	TRBJ1-4	ASSLSRPREKLF
TRBV6-5	TRBJ1-1	ASSYGWRTEAF
TRBV7-9	TRBJ1-2	ASSSTGANYGYT